The source of this T cell receptor beta chain is a study of T cell changes during pregnancy in multiple sclerosis. The CDR3 has 13 residues. V was shortened by 1 base and J by 7 bases, with 11 bases between the two germline ends. Germline CDR1 and CDR2: LGHNA and YSLEER. Using immunoSEQ multiplex PCR, the repertoire was profiled, and TCRdb retains in-frame clones only, with some absent. The sample lists around 35,000 clones; about 91% were seen once. The gene calls are TRBV4-3 and TRBJ2-7; a possible D gene is TRBD1 (6 bases). Material: CD4+ T cells from peripheral blood mononuclear cells, obtained in the third trimester of pregnancy. The TCR sequence derives from a female donor in good health, enrolled as a control in a pregnancy study. DNA of the CDR3: TGCGCCAGCAGCCAAGCAACAGGGTTGGAGCAGTACTTC. Translated, it gives CASSQATGLEQYF.